This T cell receptor (beta chain) comes out of a study of spatial heterogeneity in lung cancer. Time point noted: blood at routine non-recurrence follow-up after resection. Sequencing was performed on whole RNA extracted from tumor and nontumor lung tissue, or from frozen PBMC, and the material was left unsorted. TCRdb reanalysed the 5' RACE reads using MiXCR and keeps one entry per CDR3 protein. The sample lists around 27,000 distinct CDR3 sequences, around 6% occurring once. The receptor was isolated from a male donor with early-stage non-small cell lung cancer. Material: PBMCs, obtained at follow-up.

In nucleotides, the CDR3 is TGTGCCAGCAGCTTAGTTGTCGGGGGCTATCTCCCCCCACCCCTCCACTTT. Its translation is CASSLVVGGYLPPPLHF. V usage is TRBV7-2 and J usage is TRBJ1-6, with TRBD1 as a possible D gene (6 bases). From germline, CDR1 is SGHTA and CDR2 FQGNSA. This CDR3 spans 17 amino acids. V lost 1 base to trimming and J lost 11 bases, with 21 bases between them. The full variable domain, rest sourced from reference TRBV7-2 and TRBJ1-6, is GAGVSQSPSNKVTEKGKDVELRCDPISGHTALYWYRQSLGQGLEFLIYFQGNSAPDKSGLPSDRFSAERTGGSVSTLTIQRTQQEDSAVYLCASSLVVGGYLPPPLHFGNGTRLTVT.